The 25 T cell receptor beta chains given below trace back to one sample, sequenced in a study of T cell changes during pregnancy in multiple sclerosis. Only in-frame clones appear in the TCRdb table, and some are missing; sequencing was by immunoSEQ multiplex PCR. The sample lists about 92,000 clones, 80% to 95% occurring once. This specimen was peripheral blood, taken in the first trimester of pregnancy. These receptors all come from a female donor with multiple sclerosis, enrolled in a pregnancy study.

This clone came up once. The rearrangement links TRBV9 to TRBJ2-6; TRBD1 matches 9 bases. CDR1 and CDR2 (germline): SGDLS, YYNGEE. The CDR3 runs to 18 residues. After removal of 3 bases from V and 0 bases from J, the junction contained 7 bases not matched to a gene. The CDR3, as DNA: TGTGCCAGCAGCGGGCCCGGGACAGGGAACTCTGGGGCCAACGTCCTGACTTTC. The encoded protein is CASSGPGTGNSGANVLTF.

The chain carries TRBV9 and TRBJ2-2, with 9 bases aligning to TRBD1. This CDR3 region has 15 residues. The germline CDR1 and CDR2 sequences are SGDLS and YYNGEE. V gave up 3 bases and J gave up 6 bases; unmatched junction bases: 6. Here the CDR3 DNA reads TGTGCCAGCAGCGCGGGACAGGGTTTGGCCGGGGAGCTGTTTTTT. Its protein product is CASSAGQGLAGELFF.

This chain links TRBV29-1 with TRBJ1-2; 11 bases line up with TRBD1. Looked up from germline, CDR1 is SQVTM and CDR2 is ANQGSEA. V lost 4 bases, J lost 3 bases, and 7 bases stayed unmatched. The length of the CDR3 is 15 residues. The CDR3 loop reads CSVVGQGAWDYGYTF. Written as DNA, the CDR3 is TGCAGCGTTGTTGGACAGGGGGCCTGGGACTATGGCTACACCTTC.

In its sample, this clone was seen once. The chain joins TRBV6-5 to TRBJ1-5; 9 positions match TRBD1. J was trimmed by 9 bases and V by 8 bases; bases with no gene match: 8. Germline V CDR1 and CDR2: MNHEY, SVGAGI. The length of the CDR3 is 13 residues. The CDR3 sequence: CASGQGSSLPQHF. The CDR3 region has the DNA TGTGCCAGCGGACAGGGGTCCTCTCTGCCCCAGCATTTT.

This clone was counted a single time. The rearrangement links TRBV9 to TRBJ1-2, with 10 bases aligning to TRBD1. Germline CDR1 SGDLS, CDR2 YYNGEE. V gave up 3 bases and J gave up 7 bases; unmatched junction bases: 9. This CDR3 contains 15 residues. Here the CDR3 DNA reads TGTGCCAGCAGCGGAGACAGGGGGCGTGTGTTTGGCTACACCTTC. Amino acid sequence: CASSGDRGRVFGYTF.

The V gene is TRBV10-3, the J gene TRBJ2-5; 9 bases match TRBD1. Germline V CDR1 and CDR2: ENHRY, SYGVKD. CDR3 length: 14 amino acids. Trimming removed 6 bases from V and 5 bases from J; junction bases left unmatched: 7. The CDR3 DNA follows: TGTGCCATCAGCGGGACAGGGTATGACGAGACCCAGTACTTC. Protein product: CAISGTGYDETQYF.

The chain has TRBV7-6 and TRBJ1-6, with a weak D call TRBD1 (6 bases). With 6 bases removed from V and 2 bases from J, the gap between germline ends came to 14 bases. This CDR3 spans 16 amino acids. Germline CDR1 SGHVS, CDR2 FNYEAQ. The CDR3, as DNA: TGTGCCAGCAGTCCTGGAGGACAGACCTATAATTCACCCCTCCACTTT. Its protein is CASSPGGQTYNSPLHF.

The chain joins TRBV19 to TRBJ1-2, with 7 bases that match TRBD1. Germline-derived CDR1 and CDR2 are LNHDA and SQIVND (reference sequence). J lost 2 bases, V lost 10 bases, and 7 bases had no gene match. This CDR3 is built from 13 residues. The CDR3, as DNA: TGTGCCACCCGGACAGGTCCGAACTATGGCTACACCTTC. Translated, it gives CATRTGPNYGYTF.

This chain joins TRBV9 and TRBJ1-2; D uncertain. CDR1 SGDLS and CDR2 YYNGEE come from the germline V gene. There are 14 residues in the CDR3. The germline V and J ends were trimmed by 5 bases and 5 bases, with 16 bases remaining between them. As DNA, the CDR3 is TGTGCCAGCAGTCTTGAGGCCCCCTTATATGGCTACACCTTC. Protein product: CASSLEAPLYGYTF.

The V gene is TRBV5-6, the J gene TRBJ1-5; D is unclear. Looked up from germline, CDR1 is SGHDT and CDR2 is YYEEEE. The V end lost 2 bases, the J end lost 6 bases, and 6 bases lay between the germline ends. This CDR3 contains 12 residues. As DNA, the CDR3 is TGTGCCAGCAGCTTCGGGAGTCAGCCCCAGCATTTT. Protein: CASSFGSQPQHF.

This chain uses TRBV2 with TRBJ1-6; D gene ambiguous. V was shortened by 7 bases and J by 7 bases, with 14 bases between the two germline ends. Germline assignment: CDR1 SNHLY and CDR2 FYNNEI. The CDR3 runs to 14 residues. CDR3 residues: CASTGRGGNSPLHF. The CDR3 region has the DNA TGTGCCAGCACCGGGCGGGGTGGGAATTCACCCCTCCACTTT.

The CDR3 protein is CASSTPGDQPQYF. The DNA of the CDR3 is TGCGCCAGCAGTACCCCGGGAGACCAACCGCAGTACTTC. The chain links TRBV10-1 to TRBJ2-7; the D gene is possibly TRBD2 (6 bases). Germline loops: CDR1 WNHNN, CDR2 SYGVQD (reference sequence). CDR3 length equals 13 residues. V shed 5 bases and J shed 9 bases, with 17 bases lying between them.

Only one count was recorded for this clone. V is TRBV6-1 and J is TRBJ1-4, with 7 bases identical to TRBD1. Per germline, CDR1 MNHNS and CDR2 SASEGT. This CDR3 region has 15 residues. After removal of 10 bases from V and 3 bases from J, the junction contained 11 bases not matched to a gene. The CDR3 protein is CATRQGIPANEKLFF. CDR3 bases: TGTGCCACAAGACAGGGAATCCCAGCTAATGAAAAACTGTTTTTT.

This rearrangement joins TRBV5-1 to TRBJ2-5, with 16 nucleotides matching TRBD2. The ends lost 4 bases at V and 4 bases at J; junction bases unmatched: 7. The CDR3 extends over 17 amino acids. Germline V gene data show CDR1 as SGHRS and CDR2 as YFSETQ. The CDR3 nucleotides read TGCGCCAGCAGCCCGGGACTAGCGGGGGGGCCGAGAGAGACCCAGTACTTC. Translating it yields CASSPGLAGGPRETQYF.

V and J are TRBV7-8 and TRBJ2-3, with TRBD1 identical over 8 bases. CDR1 SGHVS and CDR2 FQNEAQ come from the germline V gene. The J segment lost 3 bases and the V segment lost 5 bases, leaving 10 bases of the junction unmatched. CDR3 length: 16 residues. This chain's CDR3 is CASSHGGQALTDTQYF. The DNA of the CDR3 is TGTGCCAGCAGCCATGGGGGACAGGCGCTGACAGATACGCAGTATTTT.

V and J are TRBV7-6 and TRBJ2-7; 7 bases fit TRBD1. V gave up 0 bases and J gave up 3 bases; unmatched junction bases: 5. The CDR3 has 15 amino acids. Germline V lookup: CDR1 SGHVS, CDR2 FNYEAQ. The CDR3 reads CASSLATGLGYEQYF. Written as DNA, the CDR3 is TGTGCCAGCAGCTTAGCGACAGGGTTAGGCTACGAGCAGTACTTC. The whole variable domain, remainder taken from reference TRBV7-6 and TRBJ2-7, is GAGVSQSPRYKVTKRGQDVALRCDPISGHVSLYWYRQALGQGPEFLTYFNYEAQQDKSGLPNDRFSAERPEGSISTLTIQRTEQRDSAMYRCASSLATGLGYEQYFGPGTRLTVT.

The V and J genes are TRBV9 and TRBJ1-4; the D gene is possibly TRBD1 (6 bases). Germline V lookup: CDR1 SGDLS, CDR2 YYNGEE. The CDR3 is made up of 14 amino acids. The ends were cut back, 2 bases at V and 3 bases at J, with 8 bases in the middle. The CDR3 sequence: CASSVGTPNEKLFF. In nucleotides, the CDR3 is TGTGCCAGCAGCGTCGGGACACCTAATGAAAAACTGTTTTTT.

V and J are TRBV9 and TRBJ1-6; D call uncertain. Between the trimmed V and J ends, which lost 4 bases and 10 bases, there was a span of 18 bases. CDR3 length equals 15 residues. Germline assignment: CDR1 SGDLS and CDR2 YYNGEE. The CDR3, as DNA: TGTGCCAGCAGCCCAAGTGGACGGGGAGAGTCACCCCTCCACTTT. Its translation is CASSPSGRGESPLHF.

This clone was seen once. The chain is built from TRBV9 and TRBJ2-3; 15 nucleotides match TRBD2. CDR3 size: 17 residues. Trimming cost V 4 bases and J 4 bases; bases outside gene matches: 7. Germline CDR1 is SGDLS and CDR2 is YYNGEE. The CDR3 sequence is CASSLTGLAGGADTQYF. CDR3 DNA sequence: TGTGCCAGCAGCCTAACGGGACTAGCGGGGGGCGCAGATACGCAGTATTTT.

This clone has only one observation. This chain uses TRBV19 with TRBJ2-2, with D maybe TRBD2 (5 bases). The CDR3 sequence is 14 residues long. V was pared by 11 bases and J by 0 bases, with 13 bases between. The germline V gene encodes CDR1 LNHDA and CDR2 SQIVND (reference sequence). The CDR3 sequence: CACTLGANTGELFF. Here the CDR3 DNA reads TGTGCCTGCACATTGGGAGCGAACACCGGGGAGCTGTTTTTT.

The chain is built from TRBV15 and TRBJ1-3; TRBD1 might be the D (6 bases). The CDR3 totals 15 residues. Between the trimmed V and J ends, which lost 7 bases and 1 base, there was a span of 14 bases. Germline values: CDR1 LNHNV, CDR2 YYDKDF (reference sequence). In nucleotides, the CDR3 is TGTGCCACCAACCAAAAGGGGACATCTGGAAACACCATATATTTT. Translating gives CATNQKGTSGNTIYF.

This chain links TRBV11-2 with TRBJ2-7; 10 positions match TRBD2. This CDR3 contains 17 residues. Germline loops: CDR1 SGHAT, CDR2 FQNNGV. Trimming at V came to 3 bases and at J to 3 bases, leaving 11 bases not matched to a gene. The chain's CDR3 is CASSFLSGGRLGYEQYF. CDR3 nucleotide sequence: TGTGCCAGCAGCTTCCTTAGCGGGGGGCGCCTGGGCTACGAGCAGTACTTC.

In its sample, this clone was seen once. The J gene is TRBJ1-2, the V gene TRBV5-4, with 7 nucleotides matching TRBD1. The germline gives CDR1 SGHNT, CDR2 YYREEE (reference sequence). Germline trimming cut 0 bases from V and 6 bases from J; bases unmatched to any gene: 5. The CDR3 is made up of 14 amino acids. This CDR3 is CASSLDSGGDGYTF. The CDR3 DNA sequence: TGTGCCAGCAGCTTGGATTCAGGGGGTGATGGCTACACCTTC.

The chain uses TRBV11-3 and TRBJ2-7, with a tentative D call TRBD2 (5 bases). CDR1 SGHNT and CDR2 YENEEA come from the germline V gene. The CDR3 extends over 15 amino acids. V lost 5 bases, J lost 3 bases, and 17 bases lay in between. The DNA for the CDR3 is TGTGCCAGCAGCCCCGGCCGGGGAAGCAACTACGAGCAGTACTTC. This encodes CASSPGRGSNYEQYF.

The rearrangement joins TRBV27 to TRBJ2-1, with 8 bases matching TRBD1. The CDR3 runs to 14 residues. The trim removed 3 bases at V and 3 bases at J, leaving 1 base unmatched. CDR1 is MNHEY and CDR2 is SMNVEV in the germline V gene (reference sequence). CDR3 region: CASSLGQDYNEQFF. The DNA of the CDR3 is TGTGCCAGCAGTTTGGGACAGGACTACAATGAGCAGTTCTTC.